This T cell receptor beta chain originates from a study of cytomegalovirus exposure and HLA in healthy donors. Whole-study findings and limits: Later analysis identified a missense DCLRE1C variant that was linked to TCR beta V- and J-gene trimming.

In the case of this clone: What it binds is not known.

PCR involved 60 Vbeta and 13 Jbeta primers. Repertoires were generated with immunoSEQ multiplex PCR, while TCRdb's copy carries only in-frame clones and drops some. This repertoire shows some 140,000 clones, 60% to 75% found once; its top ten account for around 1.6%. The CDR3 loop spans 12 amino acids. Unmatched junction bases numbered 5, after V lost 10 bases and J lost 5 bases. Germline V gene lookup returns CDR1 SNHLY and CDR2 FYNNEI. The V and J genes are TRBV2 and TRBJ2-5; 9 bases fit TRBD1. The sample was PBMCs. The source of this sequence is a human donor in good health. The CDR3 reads CATRQGDETQYF. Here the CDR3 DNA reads TGTGCCACACGACAGGGGGATGAGACCCAGTACTTC.